This T cell receptor beta chain is drawn from a study of CD8+ T cells in alopecia areata. The germline gives CDR1 LNHNV, CDR2 YYDKDF (reference sequence). Trimming cost V 6 bases and J 4 bases, with 10 bases left between them. The CDR3 sequence is 13 residues long. Treatment described: oral pan-JAK inhibitor, 5-10 mg twice daily. RNA, once extracted, was reverse transcribed into cDNA for use as the sequencing template. Assay used: immunoSEQ multiplex PCR; TCRdb lists only in-frame clones, some missing. The data contain 150,000 or so clones, about 61% of them singletons. The chain employs TRBV15 and TRBJ1-5; no definite D call. This clonotype originated in a human donor with alopecia areata. Sequenced material: CD4+ T cells sorted from blood, taken between weeks 55 and 70, from a patient treated with tofacitinib. The CDR3 DNA sequence: TGTGCCACCAGTACTGGCCCTAATCAGCCCCAGCATTTT. Translated, it gives CATSTGPNQPQHF.